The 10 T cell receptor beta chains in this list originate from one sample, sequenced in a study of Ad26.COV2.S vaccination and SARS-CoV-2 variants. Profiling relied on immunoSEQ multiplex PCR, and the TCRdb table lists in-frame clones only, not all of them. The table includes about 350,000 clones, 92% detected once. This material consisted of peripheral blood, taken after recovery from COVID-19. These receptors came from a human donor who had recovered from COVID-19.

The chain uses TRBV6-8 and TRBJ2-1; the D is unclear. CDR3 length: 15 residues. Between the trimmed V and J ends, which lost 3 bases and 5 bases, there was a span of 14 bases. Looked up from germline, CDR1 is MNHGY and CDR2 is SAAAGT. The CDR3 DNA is TGTGCCAGCAGTTATGGCCGTCGAATACACAATGAGCAGTTCTTC. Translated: CASSYGRRIHNEQFF.

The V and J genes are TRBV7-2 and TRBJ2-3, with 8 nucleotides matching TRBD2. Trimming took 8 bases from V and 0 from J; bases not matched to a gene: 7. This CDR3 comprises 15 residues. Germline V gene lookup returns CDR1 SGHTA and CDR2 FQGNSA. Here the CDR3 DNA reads TGTGCCAGCCAGAGCGGGGGTCCTAGCACAGATACGCAGTATTTT. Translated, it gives CASQSGGPSTDTQYF.

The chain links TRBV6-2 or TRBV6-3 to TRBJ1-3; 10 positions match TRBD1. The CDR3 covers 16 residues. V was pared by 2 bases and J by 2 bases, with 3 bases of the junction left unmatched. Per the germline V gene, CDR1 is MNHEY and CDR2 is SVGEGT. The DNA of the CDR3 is TGTGCCAGCAGTTACCCGGACAGGGGGACTGGAAACACCATATATTTT. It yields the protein CASSYPDRGTGNTIYF.

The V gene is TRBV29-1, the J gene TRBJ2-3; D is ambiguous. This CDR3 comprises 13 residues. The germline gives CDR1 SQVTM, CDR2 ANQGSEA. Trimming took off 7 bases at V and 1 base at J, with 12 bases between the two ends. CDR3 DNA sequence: TGCAGCGCCGATCCCGGACGCACAGATACGCAGTATTTT. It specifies CSADPGRTDTQYF.

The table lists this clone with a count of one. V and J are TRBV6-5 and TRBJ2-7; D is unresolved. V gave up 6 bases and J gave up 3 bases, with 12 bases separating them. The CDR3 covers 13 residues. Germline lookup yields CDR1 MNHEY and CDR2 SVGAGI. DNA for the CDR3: TGTGCCAGCAGCCGGGTTCCTTACTACGAGCAGTACTTC. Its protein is CASSRVPYYEQYF.

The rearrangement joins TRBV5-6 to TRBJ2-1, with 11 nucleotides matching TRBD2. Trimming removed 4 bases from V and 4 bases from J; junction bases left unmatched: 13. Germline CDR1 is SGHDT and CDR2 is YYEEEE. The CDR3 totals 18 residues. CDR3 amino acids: CASSPKRMGLAAYNEQFF. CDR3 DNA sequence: TGTGCCAGCAGCCCCAAGCGAATGGGACTAGCGGCGTACAATGAGCAGTTCTTC.

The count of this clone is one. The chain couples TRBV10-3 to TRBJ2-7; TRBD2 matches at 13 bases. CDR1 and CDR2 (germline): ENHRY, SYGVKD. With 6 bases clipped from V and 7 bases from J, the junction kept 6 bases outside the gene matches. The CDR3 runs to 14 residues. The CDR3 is CAISLGLAGDEQYF. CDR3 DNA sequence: TGTGCCATCAGCCTCGGACTAGCGGGGGATGAGCAGTACTTC.

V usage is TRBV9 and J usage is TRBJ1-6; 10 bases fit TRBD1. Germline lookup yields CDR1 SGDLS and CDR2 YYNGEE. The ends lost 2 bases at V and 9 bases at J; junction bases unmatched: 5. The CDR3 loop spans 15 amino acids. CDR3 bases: TGTGCCAGCAGCGTTAGGACAGGGGGAAGTTCACCCCTCCACTTT. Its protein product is CASSVRTGGSSPLHF.

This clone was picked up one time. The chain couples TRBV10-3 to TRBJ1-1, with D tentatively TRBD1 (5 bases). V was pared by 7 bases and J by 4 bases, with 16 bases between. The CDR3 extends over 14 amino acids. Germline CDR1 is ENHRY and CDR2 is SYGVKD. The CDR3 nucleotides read TGTGCCATCACCAACGTCGGCGGGGCCACTGAAGCTTTCTTT. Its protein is CAITNVGGATEAFF.

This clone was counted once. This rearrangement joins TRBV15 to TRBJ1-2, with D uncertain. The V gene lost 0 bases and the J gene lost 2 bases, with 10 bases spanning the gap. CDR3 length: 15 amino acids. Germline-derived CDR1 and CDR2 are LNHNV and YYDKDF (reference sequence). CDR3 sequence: CATSRDHWANYGYTF. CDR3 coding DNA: TGTGCCACCAGCAGAGATCATTGGGCGAACTATGGCTACACCTTC. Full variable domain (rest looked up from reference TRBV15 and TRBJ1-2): DAMVIQNPRYQVTQFGKPVTLSCSQTLNHNVMYWYQQKSSQAPKLLFHYYDKDFNNEADTPDNFQSRRPNTSFCFLDIRSPGLGDTAMYLCATSRDHWANYGYTFGSGTRLTVV.